This T cell receptor beta chain was sequenced in a study of blood T cell repertoires in COVID-19. At the level of the study: PBMCs, B-cell-depleted T cells, or T cells were the source of the cDNA or gDNA that made up the material.

Per the germline V gene, CDR1 is MNHEY and CDR2 is SVGAGI. This CDR3 has 16 residues. Trimming removed 2 bases from V and 2 bases from J, with 10 bases in between. Data came from immunoSEQ multiplex PCR; TCRdb stores just in-frame clones and leaves some out. The sample includes some 48,000 clones, under 90% of them seen just once. Sequenced input: peripheral blood. This receptor was obtained from a human donor in a cohort sampled during active COVID-19. The chain links TRBV6-5 to TRBJ2-6; tentative D call: TRBD1 (6 bases). The CDR3 coding sequence is TGTGCCAGCAGTTACGCGCGGACAGCTGGGGCCAACGTCCTGACTTTC. It codes for CASSYARTAGANVLTF.